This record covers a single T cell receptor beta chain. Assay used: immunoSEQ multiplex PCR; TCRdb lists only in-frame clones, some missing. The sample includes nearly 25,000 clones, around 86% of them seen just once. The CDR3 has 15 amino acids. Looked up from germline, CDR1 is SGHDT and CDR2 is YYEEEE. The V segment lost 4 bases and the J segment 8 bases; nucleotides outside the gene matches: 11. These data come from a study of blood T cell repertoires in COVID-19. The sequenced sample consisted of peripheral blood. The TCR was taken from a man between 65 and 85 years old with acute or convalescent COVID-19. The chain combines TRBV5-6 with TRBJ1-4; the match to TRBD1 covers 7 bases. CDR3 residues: CASSVRGAAGEKLFF. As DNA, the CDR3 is TGTGCCAGCAGCGTCAGGGGGGCAGCAGGGGAAAAACTGTTTTTT.